This T cell receptor (beta chain) was retrieved from a study of shared T cell receptors in the human thymus. CDR3 size: 13 residues. V was trimmed by 1 base and J by 5 bases, leaving 9 bases between them. Germline V gives CDR1 MNHNS, CDR2 SASEGT. Produced via immunoSEQ multiplex PCR; TCRdb's table is partial and in-frame only. The sample has hundreds of thousands of clones, roughly 90% seen once. This clone was detected only once. These data also formed part of another study, on human thymus T cells. That source adds: Corrective surgery for congenital heart defects was being performed on the healthy Finnish infants who were the donors. Thymic samples were excised during corrective heart operations. In thymic and blood repertoires alike, V and J usage looked biased. The related literature has documented a marked overlap of thymic repertoires among unrelated individuals.

The specimen was thymocytes. The source of this sequence is a boy under three years old with a congenital heart defect. This rearrangement joins TRBV6-1 to TRBJ2-7, with a weak D call TRBD1 (5 bases). The CDR3 nucleotides are TGTGCCAGCAGTGAAGGCAGGGCCCACGAGCAGTACTTC. Protein: CASSEGRAHEQYF.